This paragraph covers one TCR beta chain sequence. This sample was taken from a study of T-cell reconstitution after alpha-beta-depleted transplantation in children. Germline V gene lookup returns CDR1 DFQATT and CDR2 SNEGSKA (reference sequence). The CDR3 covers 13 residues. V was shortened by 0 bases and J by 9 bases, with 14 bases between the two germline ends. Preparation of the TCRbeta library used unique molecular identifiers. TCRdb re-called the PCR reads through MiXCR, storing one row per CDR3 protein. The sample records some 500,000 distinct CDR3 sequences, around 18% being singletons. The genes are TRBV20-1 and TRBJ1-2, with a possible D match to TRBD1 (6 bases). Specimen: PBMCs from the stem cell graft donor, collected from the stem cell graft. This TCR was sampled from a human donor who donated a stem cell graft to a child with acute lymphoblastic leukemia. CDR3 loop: CSARDRQGIRYTF. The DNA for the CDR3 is TGCAGTGCTAGAGATCGCCAGGGGATCCGCTACACCTTC.